A selection of T cell receptor beta chains follows, all from one sample in a study of Graves' ophthalmopathy and Graves' hyperthyroidism. TCRdb ran MiXCR on the multiplex PCR reads and lists one entry per CDR3 protein. Among a few hundred thousand distinct CDR3 sequences listed, under 40% were seen once. The specimen was peripheral blood or thyroid tissue (not recorded which). These receptors were collected from an adult man with Graves' hyperthyroidism. Each CDR3 is given with its conserved first and last residue. The order of the fields is clone size, D gene, J gene, V gene, CDR3 DNA, CDR3 protein. The D gene is left open where the match is weak. Size values are once, few and many counts, or a class for expanded clones, and some rows have none.

abundance: few; d_gene: .; j_gene: TRBJ2-2; v_gene: TRBV5-8; CDR3nt: TGTGCCAGCAGCTCGGTGCCCACCGGGGAGCTGTTTTTT; CDR3aa: CASSSVPTGELFF
abundance: many; d_gene: TRBD2; j_gene: TRBJ2-2; v_gene: TRBV19; CDR3nt: TGTGCCAGTTCGGGACTAGCGGGGGGTCTGAACACCGGGGAGCTGTTTTTT; CDR3aa: CASSGLAGGLNTGELFF
abundance: many; d_gene: .; j_gene: TRBJ2-2; v_gene: TRBV9; CDR3nt: TGTGCCAGCAGCGTAGAAGTGGGTGGGAGCGGCGGCGGGGAGCTGTTTTTT; CDR3aa: CASSVEVGGSGGGELFF
abundance: .; d_gene: .; j_gene: TRBJ1-2; v_gene: TRBV19; CDR3nt: TGTGCCAGTAGTACCCTCCTCCGAGCTAACTATGGCTACACCTTC; CDR3aa: CASSTLLRANYGYTF
abundance: few; d_gene: .; j_gene: TRBJ1-2; v_gene: TRBV18; CDR3nt: TGTGCCAGCTCACCACGGGTAGGGGTGGACTATGGCTACACCTTC; CDR3aa: CASSPRVGVDYGYTF
abundance: .; d_gene: TRBD1; j_gene: TRBJ2-7; v_gene: TRBV9; CDR3nt: TGTGCCAGCAGCCCCTCCGACAGGGTGAGGGAGCAGTACTTC; CDR3aa: CASSPSDRVREQYF
abundance: .; d_gene: .; j_gene: TRBJ1-2; v_gene: TRBV29-1; CDR3nt: TGCAGCGTTGCCAGCCAGGGAAACTATGGCTACACCTTC; CDR3aa: CSVASQGNYGYTF
abundance: .; d_gene: .; j_gene: TRBJ2-7; v_gene: TRBV4-1; CDR3nt: TGCGCCAGCAGCCAAGATCTAGGGTTCTACGAGCAGTACTTC; CDR3aa: CASSQDLGFYEQYF
abundance: many; d_gene: .; j_gene: TRBJ1-1; v_gene: TRBV20-1; CDR3nt: TGCAGCCCCGATTTGACGGACGACATGAACACTGAAGCTTTCTTT; CDR3aa: CSPDLTDDMNTEAFF
abundance: few; d_gene: .; j_gene: TRBJ2-5; v_gene: TRBV20-1; CDR3nt: TGCAGTGCTAGAGATGGGGGATTAGAGACCCAGTACTTC; CDR3aa: CSARDGGLETQYF
abundance: many; d_gene: TRBD2; j_gene: TRBJ2-7; v_gene: TRBV29-1; CDR3nt: TGCAGCGTTTTCAGCGGGGACTACGAGCAGTACTTC; CDR3aa: CSVFSGDYEQYF
abundance: .; d_gene: .; j_gene: TRBJ1-4; v_gene: TRBV7-8; CDR3nt: TGTGCCAGCAGCTTAGTGGATGCTAATGAAAAACTGTTTTTT; CDR3aa: CASSLVDANEKLFF
abundance: .; d_gene: .; j_gene: TRBJ2-5; v_gene: TRBV9; CDR3nt: TGTGCCAGCAGCGTAGAGGGGGGGATAGAGACCCAGTACTTC; CDR3aa: CASSVEGGIETQYF
abundance: few; d_gene: .; j_gene: TRBJ1-5; v_gene: TRBV4-1; CDR3nt: TGCGCCAGCAGCCAAATGGGGGGCGCCAATCAGCCCCAGCATTTT; CDR3aa: CASSQMGGANQPQHF
abundance: many; d_gene: TRBD2; j_gene: TRBJ2-7; v_gene: TRBV29-1; CDR3nt: TGCAGCGTTGGGGGAGGGGAAAACTACGAGCAGTACTTC; CDR3aa: CSVGGGENYEQYF
abundance: many; d_gene: TRBD1; j_gene: TRBJ1-2; v_gene: TRBV9; CDR3nt: TGTGCCAGCAGCGTAGACCCTGCGGGGACAGGCTATGGCTACACCTTC; CDR3aa: CASSVDPAGTGYGYTF
abundance: many; d_gene: .; j_gene: TRBJ2-2; v_gene: TRBV7-8; CDR3nt: TGTGCCAGCAGCTTAAACTTGAGACACCCCACCGGGGAGCTGTTTTTT; CDR3aa: CASSLNLRHPTGELFF
abundance: many; d_gene: .; j_gene: TRBJ1-1; v_gene: TRBV2; CDR3nt: TGTGCCAGCAGTGAACTCCTCGGACCAACCACTGAAGCTTTCTTT; CDR3aa: CASSELLGPTTEAFF
abundance: many; d_gene: .; j_gene: TRBJ2-2; v_gene: TRBV12-3/TRBV12-4; CDR3nt: TGTGCCAGCAGCCGCGGGACAGCTACCGGGGAGCTGTTTTTT; CDR3aa: CASSRGTATGELFF
abundance: many; d_gene: .; j_gene: TRBJ1-6; v_gene: TRBV4-1; CDR3nt: TGCGCCAGCAGCCCTGGAGTTAATTCACCCCTCCACTTT; CDR3aa: CASSPGVNSPLHF
abundance: many; d_gene: .; j_gene: TRBJ2-7; v_gene: TRBV12-3/TRBV12-4; CDR3nt: TGTGCCAGCAGTTTTTCCCGACAGGACGAGCAGTACTTC; CDR3aa: CASSFSRQDEQYF
abundance: many; d_gene: .; j_gene: TRBJ1-2; v_gene: TRBV5-1; CDR3nt: TGCGCCAGCAGCTTTTCTGGGGAAGGCGGCTACACCTTC; CDR3aa: CASSFSGEGGYTF
abundance: .; d_gene: .; j_gene: TRBJ1-1; v_gene: TRBV3-1; CDR3nt: TGTGCCAGCAGCCGTAGGAGGGCAGGGGACACTGAAGCTTTCTTT; CDR3aa: CASSRRRAGDTEAFF
abundance: .; d_gene: .; j_gene: TRBJ1-1; v_gene: TRBV7-3; CDR3nt: TGTACCAGCAGCCTAACGAGGGAGAACACTGAAGCTTTCTTT; CDR3aa: CTSSLTRENTEAFF
abundance: .; d_gene: TRBD1; j_gene: TRBJ2-7; v_gene: TRBV5-1; CDR3nt: TGCGCCAGCAGAGTGGGACAGGGCTCCTACGAGCAGTACTTC; CDR3aa: CASRVGQGSYEQYF
abundance: .; d_gene: TRBD1; j_gene: TRBJ2-7; v_gene: TRBV29-1; CDR3nt: TGCAGCGTTGACCGGGACAGGGACCACGAGCAGTACTTC; CDR3aa: CSVDRDRDHEQYF